The 9 T cell receptor beta chains listed next were all sequenced from one sample in a study of blood T cells in healthy people across ages. Next came a second PCR, run for roughly 7 to 12 cycles, which used a sample-barcoded 5' primer along with a J-beta primer mix. TCRdb fed the 5' RACE reads into MiXCR, producing one record per CDR3 protein. The sample records some 800,000 distinct CDR3 sequences, more than 20% being singletons. This sample was shared with a second study, whose subject was T cells of mothers and their children.

The sequenced sample consisted of blood. These receptors originate from a boy between 5 and 17 years old in good health.

The rearrangement uses TRBV7-9 and TRBJ1-5; D gene ambiguous. This CDR3 spans 17 amino acids. The germline gives CDR1 SEHNR, CDR2 FQNEAQ (reference sequence). V dropped 0 bases and J dropped 0 bases, with 12 bases sitting between them. The CDR3 DNA is TGTGCCAGCAGCTTAGCCGGACCGCGGTTTAGCAATCAGCCCCAGCATTTT. It specifies CASSLAGPRFSNQPQHF.

The chain carries TRBV30 and TRBJ1-6; TRBD1 matches 9 bases. J gave up 5 bases and V 7 bases, and 3 bases lay outside the gene matches. The CDR3 is made up of 13 amino acids. Looked up from germline, CDR1 is GTSNPN and CDR2 is SVGIG (reference sequence). This CDR3 reads CAYGQGNNSPLHF. The CDR3 coding sequence is TGTGCCTATGGACAGGGGAATAATTCACCCCTCCACTTT.

This chain connects TRBV29-1 to TRBJ2-1, with D perhaps matching TRBD1 (6 bases). Germline V gene sequence: CDR1 SQVTM, CDR2 ANQGSEA. The CDR3 runs 13 residues. The V end lost 4 bases, the J end lost 0 bases, and 7 bases lay between the germline ends. CDR3: CSVGQASYNEQFF. The CDR3 nucleotides read TGCAGCGTTGGACAGGCCTCCTACAATGAGCAGTTCTTC.

V gene TRBV5-6 combines with J gene TRBJ1-2; 7 bases line up with TRBD1. The CDR3 is 15 residues long. Germline V gene sequence: CDR1 SGHDT, CDR2 YYEEEE. The junction had 3 bases not matched to a gene; V was cut back by 0 bases and J by 1 base. CDR3 amino acids: CASSLAGTVNYGYTF. CDR3 bases: TGTGCCAGCAGCTTGGCCGGGACAGTTAACTATGGCTACACCTTC.

This clonotype has more than one count but fewer than ten. The genes are TRBV7-3 and TRBJ2-5; 8 bases agree with TRBD2. CDR1 is SGHTA and CDR2 is FQGTGA in the germline V gene. The CDR3 covers 15 residues. V trimming: 4 bases; J trimming: 2 bases; junction bases outside the gene matches: 6. CDR3 in amino acids: CASSYAGGLQETQYF. DNA of the CDR3: TGTGCCAGCAGCTACGCGGGGGGATTGCAAGAGACCCAGTACTTC.

The rearrangement uses TRBV7-2 and TRBJ2-7; D possibly corresponds to TRBD2 (6 bases). This CDR3 is built from 18 residues. Germline V gene sequence: CDR1 SGHTA, CDR2 FQGNSA. V gave up 6 bases and J gave up 0 bases, with 24 bases separating them. CDR3 coding DNA: TGTGCCAGCAGTCGGAGGGGTTTTGTGGGCGGGGTCTCCTACGAGCAGTACTTC. Its protein product is CASSRRGFVGGVSYEQYF.

This clonotype was counted between two and nine times. As DNA, the CDR3 is TGTGCCAGCAGTTCCGGGACAGGCTTCTCCTACGAGCAGTACTTC. This gives the protein CASSSGTGFSYEQYF. The chain combines TRBV27 with TRBJ2-7; 8 nucleotides align to TRBD1. The CDR3 contains 15 residues. The germline V gene encodes CDR1 MNHEY and CDR2 SMNVEV (reference sequence). The junction had 5 bases not matched to a gene; V was cut back by 4 bases and J by 0 bases.

This clonotype came up a few times. The chain links TRBV7-8 to TRBJ1-4; D may be TRBD1 (5 bases). V was trimmed by 5 bases and J by 8 bases, leaving 27 bases between them. The CDR3 is 18 residues long. The V gene's germline CDR1 is SGHVS and CDR2 FQNEAQ. This CDR3 reads CASSPAWQGAFSQEKLFF. The CDR3, as DNA: TGTGCCAGCAGCCCAGCGTGGCAGGGAGCCTTCTCGCAAGAAAAACTGTTTTTT. Complete variable domain (other parts from reference TRBV7-8 and TRBJ1-4): GAGVSQSPRYKVAKRGQDVALRCDPISGHVSLFWYQQALGQGPEFLTYFQNEAQLDKSGLPSDRFFAERPEGSVSTLKIQRTQQEDSAVYLCASSPAWQGAFSQEKLFFGSGTQLSVL.

CDR3: CASAPTGGGQYGYTF. In nucleotides, the CDR3 is TGCGCCAGCGCACCGACGGGAGGGGGCCAATATGGCTACACCTTC. The chain uses TRBV5-1 and TRBJ1-2; TRBD1 aligns across 7 bases. Germline values: CDR1 SGHRS, CDR2 YFSETQ. Germline trimming cut 7 bases from V and 5 bases from J; bases unmatched to any gene: 14. The length of the CDR3 is 15 residues.